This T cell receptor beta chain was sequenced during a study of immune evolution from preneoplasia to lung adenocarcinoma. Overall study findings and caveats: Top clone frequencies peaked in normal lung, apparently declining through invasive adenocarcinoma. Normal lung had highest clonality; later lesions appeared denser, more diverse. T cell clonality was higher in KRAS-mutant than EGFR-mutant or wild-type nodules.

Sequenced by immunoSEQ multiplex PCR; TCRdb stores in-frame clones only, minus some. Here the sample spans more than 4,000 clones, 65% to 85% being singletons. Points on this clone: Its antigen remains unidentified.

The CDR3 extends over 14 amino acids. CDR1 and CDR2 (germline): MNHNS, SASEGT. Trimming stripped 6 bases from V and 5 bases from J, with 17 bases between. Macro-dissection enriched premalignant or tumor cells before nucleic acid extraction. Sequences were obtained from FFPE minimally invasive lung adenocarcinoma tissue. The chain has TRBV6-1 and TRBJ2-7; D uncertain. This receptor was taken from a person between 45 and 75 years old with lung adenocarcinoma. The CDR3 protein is CASRQTGPSNEQYF. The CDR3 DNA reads TGTGCCAGCAGACAAACCGGGCCAAGCAACGAGCAGTACTTC.